The entry below describes one TCR beta chain. What this receptor recognizes is not known. Qualities for individual bases were not recorded, and no much larger clone is one base off. Enrolling through a virtual design, the prospective study's participants ranged in age from roughly 18 to 89 years and lived across around 25 United States geographic areas. In the prospective study, participants were assigned to cohorts based on the clinical history participants reported in a screening survey and a study questionnaire. Mobile phlebotomists in the prospective study collected whole blood, serum and a nasopharyngeal or oropharyngeal swab from every participant. Participants in the prospective study had the option to provide additional blood draws and questionnaires over a roughly 2-month period. Before DNA extraction, prospective study blood samples were shipped either frozen or at room temperature. The germline V gene encodes CDR1 LNHDA and CDR2 SQIVND (reference sequence). Including cysteine and phenylalanine, the CDR3 has 13 amino acids. CDR3 DNA only is kept here, 39 bases in frame from base 1. V was cut back by 2 bases and J by 8 bases, leaving a gap of 7 bases between them.

TCRbeta CDR3 regions were amplified from genomic DNA by means of the immunoSEQ Assay, a bias-controlled multiplex PCR. The study's own analysis went as follows. The number of nucleated cells in each sample was estimated by amplification of reference gene primers within the assay. To quantify the absolute abundance of each unique TCRbeta CDR3 rearrangement, sequence reads were collapsed and filtered. For each sample, productive Simpson clonality was calculated by taking the square root of Simpson's diversity index across productive rearrangements. Imported from immuneACCESS, the table was reduced by TCRdb to in-frame sequences with V and J called. These copies leave out some clones; in studies compared against another copy, an unresolved V gene accounts for under half, and the cause of the remainder is not known. V and J calls and clone size are given by that table; D and trimming were obtained from the DNA. For this sample there are 140,000 to 150,000 clones; approximately 84% appear just once. The ten largest make up roughly 3.4% of the sample.

This sample is drawn from a study of blood T cell repertoires in COVID-19 (TCRdb year 2020). Context from the whole study: Collaborator samples came from the United States, Italy and Spain and covered acute and convalescent phases of COVID-19. The material from the prospective study consisted of cDNA or gDNA derived from T cells, B-cell-depleted T cells, or PBMCs. The samples were drawn from two sources: the first 160 participants of the ongoing ImmuneRACE study, and approximately 1,300 subjects contributed by 6 global collaborators. Where HLA class I and class II types were available, the types were taken from metadata supplied by the sample provider, not from assay-based typing. The dataset comprised deeply sampled blood TCRbeta repertoires from subjects exposed to, actively infected with, or recovered from COVID-19. A de-identified subject ID, COVID-19 status, age in years and sex were almost always included in the sample metadata. The repertoires were released in a freely available public database intended as a resource for research on the immune response to SARS-CoV-2. Beyond this particular receptor, the publication reports: The quantity of clinical and demographic metadata differed by source and by participant and was supplied without curation.

The chain couples TRBV19 to TRBJ1-6; no confident D gene assignment can be made. The sequence was collected from a woman between 45 and 65 years old with acute COVID-19. Sequencing input: PBMCs or T cells enriched from blood (not recorded which). Read as DNA, the sequence is TGTGCCAGTAGTATAAGCCGAGATTCACCCCTCCACTTT. It specifies CASSISRDSPLHF. The variable domain in full, with residues beyond the CDR3 obtained from the reference TRBV19 and TRBJ1-6 genes, is DGGITQSPKYLFRKEGQNVTLSCEQNLNHDAMYWYRQDPGQGLRLIYYSQIVNDFQKGDIAEGYSVSREKKESFPLTVTSAQKNPTAFYLCASSISRDSPLHFGNGTRLTVT.